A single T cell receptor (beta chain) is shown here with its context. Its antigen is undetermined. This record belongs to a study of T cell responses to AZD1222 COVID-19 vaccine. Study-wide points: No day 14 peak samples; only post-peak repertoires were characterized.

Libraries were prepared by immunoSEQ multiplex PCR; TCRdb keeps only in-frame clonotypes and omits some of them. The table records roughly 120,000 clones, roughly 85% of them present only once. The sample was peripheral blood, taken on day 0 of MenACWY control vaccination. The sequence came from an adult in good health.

The CDR3 loop reads CASSLTRGTSEQYF. DNA of the CDR3: TGTGCCAGCAGTTTAACTAGGGGCACCAGCGAGCAGTACTTC. This sequence joins TRBV27 and TRBJ2-7, with D perhaps given as TRBD1 or TRBD2 (5 bases each). The CDR3 has 14 residues. V was trimmed by 2 bases and J by 6 bases, leaving 14 bases between them. Germline V CDR1 and CDR2: MNHEY, SMNVEV (reference sequence).